These 8 T cell receptor beta chains were all obtained from the same sample, sequenced in a study of shared clonotypes between healthy human individuals. CD45RO-negative CD8 cells positively selected for CCR7 made up the naive population, which excluded terminally differentiated effector memory CD45RA+ cells. Assay used: immunoSEQ multiplex PCR; TCRdb lists only in-frame clones, some missing. The sample lists around 2,000,000 clones, more than 85% occurring once. Sample: naive CD8+ T cells from PBMCs. Receptor source: a man aged 18 to 29 in good health. Some clones in this sample may be carry-over from other donors' samples.

CDR3 bases: TGTGCCATCAGTGAAGGGGACAGGGGATCCTACGAGCAGTACTTC. It is translated as CAISEGDRGSYEQYF. The chain carries TRBV10-3 and TRBJ2-7; TRBD1 agrees at 10 bases. V lost 3 bases, J lost 1 base, and 3 bases stayed unmatched. The CDR3 extends over 15 amino acids. Germline CDR1 ENHRY, CDR2 SYGVKD.

V and J are TRBV9 and TRBJ2-5, with 7 bases matching TRBD2. Per germline, CDR1 SGDLS and CDR2 YYNGEE. After removal of 3 bases from V and 1 base from J, the junction contained 6 bases not matched to a gene. There are 15 residues in the CDR3. As DNA, the CDR3 is TGTGCCAGCAGCGCTAGCGGAAGGGCCCAAGAGACCCAGTACTTC. Amino acids: CASSASGRAQETQYF. Together with reference TRBV9 and TRBJ2-5, the CDR3 gives the full variable domain: DSGVTQTPKHLITATGQRVTLRCSPRSGDLSVYWYQQSLDQGLQFLIQYYNGEERAKGNILERFSAQQFPDLHSELNLSSLELGDSALYFCASSASGRAQETQYFGPGTRLLVL.

A word on this clone: The sample contains more than one DNA sequence encoding this CDR3. The chain carries TRBV13 and TRBJ1-1, with D perhaps TRBD1 (5 bases). This CDR3 is built from 13 residues. Trimming left V 5 bases short and J 4 bases short, with 11 bases between. Looked up from germline, CDR1 is PRHDT and CDR2 is FYEKMQ (reference sequence). The CDR3 region is CASSRGRGTEAFF. The DNA of the CDR3 is TGTGCCAGCAGCCGCGGGAGGGGCACTGAAGCTTTCTTT.

CDR3 in DNA: TGTGCCAGCAGGGAGATCCGGGACACCCCGAATCAGTACTTC. Protein sequence: CASREIRDTPNQYF. V and J are TRBV7-2 and TRBJ2-7; weak D call: TRBD1 (6 bases). The CDR3 runs to 14 residues. Germline V CDR1 and CDR2: SGHTA, FQGNSA. V gave up 6 bases and J gave up 10 bases, with 22 bases separating them.

The genes are TRBV7-9 and TRBJ1-2; unclear D gene. Trimming left V 0 bases short and J 12 bases short, with 11 bases between. The germline CDR1 and CDR2 sequences are SEHNR and FQNEAQ (reference sequence). The CDR3 contains 12 residues. CDR3 DNA: TGTGCCAGCAGCTTAGCGGGCAGGACGGACACCTTC. Its translation: CASSLAGRTDTF.

This chain joins TRBV7-3 and TRBJ2-5; D may be TRBD2 (5 bases). The germline V and J ends were trimmed by 4 bases and 4 bases, with 19 bases remaining between them. Per the germline V gene, CDR1 is SGHTA and CDR2 is FQGTGA. The length of the CDR3 is 16 residues. The CDR3 DNA reads TGTGCCAGCAGCTATGAGGTCCGGGGTTCTAGAGAGACCCAGTACTTC. This translates into CASSYEVRGSRETQYF. The full variable domain, with the rest looked up from reference TRBV7-3 and TRBJ2-5, is GAGVSQTPSNKVTEKGKYVELRCDPISGHTALYWYRQSLGQGPEFLIYFQGTGAADDSGLPNDRFFAVRPEGSVSTLKIQRTERGDSAVYLCASSYEVRGSRETQYFGPGTRLLVL.

CDR3 in amino acids: CASSVAGTGHEKLFF. The CDR3 region has the DNA TGTGCCAGCAGCGTGGCCGGGACAGGGCACGAAAAACTGTTTTTT. J is TRBJ1-4 and V is TRBV9, with TRBD1 matching 9 bases. Per the germline V gene, CDR1 is SGDLS and CDR2 is YYNGEE. This CDR3 has 15 residues. Losses at the gene ends were 2 bases for V and 8 bases for J; bases not matched to a gene: 7.

CDR3 DNA: TGCGCCAGCAGCCAGGGGACTAACAATGAGCAGTTCTTC. This gives the protein CASSQGTNNEQFF. This chain links TRBV4-3 with TRBJ2-1; TRBD2 matches at 7 bases. V shed 3 bases, J shed 5 bases, and the junction held 1 base outside the gene matches. This CDR3 is 13 amino acids long. Germline V gene data show CDR1 as LGHNA and CDR2 as YSLEER.